The 3 T cell receptor beta chains presented below share a single source sample, sequenced in a study of cytomegalovirus exposure and HLA in healthy donors. PCR amplification relied on 60 Vbeta primers (plus 13 Jbeta primers). Assay: immunoSEQ multiplex PCR; the TCRdb copy retains only in-frame clones and omits some. The table records approximately 100,000 clones, about 80% of them present only once. What was sequenced was PBMCs. The source is a female donor in good health and CMV-seronegative.

The rearrangement uses TRBV5-6 and TRBJ2-5, with D possibly TRBD1 on 6 matching bases. The V gene's germline CDR1 is SGHDT and CDR2 YYEEEE. Trimming took off 3 bases at V and 7 bases at J, with 25 bases between the two ends. This CDR3 has 17 amino acids. The CDR3 DNA sequence: TGTGCCAGCAGCTCCGTGGGGGCGGGTCTCGACGGTGGGACCCAGTACTTC. This gives the protein CASSSVGAGLDGGTQYF.

The V gene is TRBV18, the J gene TRBJ2-3, with 7 bases that match TRBD1. Germline CDR1 and CDR2: KGHSH and LQKENI. This CDR3 has 16 amino acids. Unmatched junction bases numbered 9, after V lost 2 bases and J lost 4 bases. CDR3 nucleotide sequence: TGTGCCAGCTCACCAGTCCAGACAGGGTTATCAGATACGCAGTATTTT. The encoded protein is CASSPVQTGLSDTQYF.

The chain joins TRBV19 to TRBJ1-1; TRBD1 agrees at 8 bases. In germline, CDR1 is LNHDA, CDR2 SQIVND (reference sequence). Trimming cost V 5 bases and J 3 bases; bases outside gene matches: 8. This CDR3 has 15 amino acids. The CDR3 DNA is TGTGCCAGTAGTGGCACCGGGACAGGTGACACTGAAGCTTTCTTT. This codes for CASSGTGTGDTEAFF.